These 12 T cell receptor beta chains were sequenced from one sample in a study of blood T cell repertoires in COVID-19. Measured with immunoSEQ multiplex PCR; TCRdb has only the in-frame clones, and not every one. The sample shows approximately 140,000 clones, around nine tenths of them seen only once. Sequencing was performed on peripheral blood. Receptors originate from a man aged 60-69 years with active or convalescent COVID-19.

The chain uses TRBV7-2 and TRBJ2-2; possible D gene TRBD1, 6 bases. Trimming pared 1 base from V and 5 bases from J, leaving 17 bases between. This CDR3 region has 17 residues. CDR1 and CDR2 (germline): SGHTA, FQGNSA. The CDR3 reads CASSLEGHRVRTGELFF. The CDR3 nucleotides are TGTGCCAGCAGCTTAGAGGGCCACAGGGTGAGGACCGGGGAGCTGTTTTTT.

The V gene is TRBV4-1, the J gene TRBJ1-6, with D possibly TRBD1 on 6 matching bases. Germline V gene sequence: CDR1 MGHRA, CDR2 YSYEKL. With 1 base removed from V and 2 bases from J, the gap between germline ends came to 9 bases. The CDR3 sequence is 16 residues long. CDR3 residues: CASSQVTGAYNSPLHF. DNA for the CDR3: TGCGCCAGCAGCCAAGTGACAGGTGCCTATAATTCACCCCTCCACTTT.

The CDR3 spells CASSQAAGQSYEQYF. In DNA, the CDR3 is TGCGCCAGCAGCCAAGCAGCGGGACAATCCTACGAGCAGTACTTC. The chain joins TRBV4-1 to TRBJ2-7; TRBD2 might be the D (7 bases). The V end lost 1 base, the J end lost 1 base, and 11 bases lay between the germline ends. Germline CDR1 and CDR2: MGHRA and YSYEKL. There are 15 residues in the CDR3.

There are a few counts of this clone. The chain uses TRBV6-6 and TRBJ2-7, with TRBD2 identical over 7 bases. Germline V gene data show CDR1 as MNHNY and CDR2 as SVGAGI (reference sequence). The length of the CDR3 is 13 residues. The ends lost 6 bases at V and 3 bases at J; junction bases unmatched: 5. CDR3 sequence (DNA): TGTGCCAGCAGCCCCACTAGCGACTACGAGCAGTACTTC. As protein: CASSPTSDYEQYF.

The CDR3 bases are TGTGCCAGCACCTCCACAGGGGGCACTGAAGCTTTCTTT. Translating gives CASTSTGGTEAFF. The rearrangement joins TRBV27 to TRBJ1-1; 8 nucleotides line up with TRBD1. CDR1 is MNHEY, CDR2 SMNVEV, per germline (reference sequence). The CDR3 loop spans 13 amino acids. The V and J ends lost 7 bases and 4 bases, in that order; junction bases with no gene match: 5.

The chain combines TRBV11-2 with TRBJ1-6; possibly TRBD1 for D (5 bases). CDR1 and CDR2 from the germline V gene are SGHAT and FQNNGV. There are 14 residues in the CDR3. Trimming pared 4 bases from V and 5 bases from J, leaving 9 bases between. The chain's CDR3 is CASSSSGNNSPLHF. The CDR3 region has the DNA TGTGCCAGCAGCTCGTCAGGGAATAATTCACCCCTCCACTTT.

This rearrangement joins TRBV28 to TRBJ1-1; the match to TRBD1 covers 7 bases. This CDR3 contains 11 residues. V shed 5 bases, J shed 8 bases, and the junction held 2 bases outside the gene matches. Germline V gene data show CDR1 as MDHEN and CDR2 as SYDVKM. CDR3 DNA: TGTGCCAGCAGTGGGACAGAAGAAGCTTTCTTT. Protein: CASSGTEEAFF.

V and J are TRBV7-2 and TRBJ2-1; 15 positions agree with TRBD2. V was pared by 5 bases and J by 7 bases, with 6 bases of the junction left unmatched. Germline V lookup: CDR1 SGHTA, CDR2 FQGNSA. CDR3 size: 16 residues. CDR3 sequence: CASSPGTSGRRNEQFF. CDR3 nucleotides: TGTGCCAGCAGCCCCGGGACTAGCGGGAGGCGGAATGAGCAGTTCTTC.

The chain couples TRBV6-5 to TRBJ2-1; a weak D match, TRBD2 (5 bases). Germline V gene sequence: CDR1 MNHEY, CDR2 SVGAGI. The germline V and J ends were trimmed by 8 bases and 3 bases, with 17 bases remaining between them. This CDR3 is 15 amino acids long. CDR3 in DNA: TGTGCCAGCCGGATTTGGGTACTAGACTACAATGAGCAGTTCTTC. Translation: CASRIWVLDYNEQFF.

V usage is TRBV6-2 or TRBV6-3 and J usage is TRBJ2-3; TRBD2 matches 12 bases. V trimming: 4 bases; J trimming: 0 bases; junction bases outside the gene matches: 11. Looked up from germline, CDR1 is MNHEY and CDR2 is SVGEGT. The CDR3 consists of 19 residues. In DNA form, the CDR3 reads TGTGCCAGCAGTTCCACCCCGTCTAGCGGGAGGGCGAGCACAGATACGCAGTATTTT. This translates into CASSSTPSSGRASTDTQYF.

V and J are TRBV11-2 and TRBJ2-5; no clear D. CDR1 and CDR2 from the germline V gene are SGHAT and FQNNGV. Trimming took off 0 bases at V and 0 bases at J, with 14 bases between the two ends. The CDR3 has 17 amino acids. CDR3 protein: CASSLDFETLYQETQYF. The CDR3 region has the DNA TGTGCCAGCAGCTTAGATTTCGAGACTCTGTACCAAGAGACCCAGTACTTC.

The chain uses TRBV12-3 or TRBV12-4 and TRBJ1-1; D is unresolved. The V end lost 5 bases, the J end lost 11 bases, and 18 bases lay between the germline ends. The CDR3 has 13 residues. CDR3 sequence: CASSRTGPAGAFF. The CDR3 DNA reads as TGTGCCAGCAGTCGGACTGGGCCGGCGGGGGCTTTCTTT.